The 8 T cell receptor beta chains below were found in one sample sequenced in a study of cytomegalovirus exposure and HLA in healthy donors. PCR employed 60 Vbeta and 13 Jbeta primers. TCRdb's copy holds only in-frame clones and misses some; the assay was immunoSEQ multiplex PCR. The sample has more than 250,000 clones; approximately 90% are singletons. Sequenced sample: PBMCs. These receptors all stem from a woman under 30 in good health and CMV-seronegative.

This chain connects TRBV9 to TRBJ2-7; TRBD2 matches 10 bases. CDR3 length: 16 residues. V shed 3 bases and J 7 bases; nucleotides not matched to a gene: 13. The germline gives CDR1 SGDLS, CDR2 YYNGEE. CDR3 sequence: CASSAPSGGKSEEQYF. In DNA, the CDR3 is TGTGCCAGCAGCGCTCCTAGCGGGGGAAAAAGTGAGGAGCAGTACTTC.

The rearrangement joins TRBV2 to TRBJ1-2; unclear D gene. Germline loops: CDR1 SNHLY, CDR2 FYNNEI. This CDR3 contains 14 residues. Trimming pared 3 bases from V and 11 bases from J, leaving 19 bases between. The CDR3 loop is CASSDTAASAYYTF. The CDR3 coding sequence is TGTGCCAGCAGTGATACGGCCGCCAGCGCCTATTACACCTTC. Looking up the rest from reference TRBV2 and TRBJ1-2 gives the full variable domain: EPEVTQTPSHQVTQMGQEVILRCVPISNHLYFYWYRQILGQKVEFLVSFYNNEISEKSEIFDDQFSVERPDGSNFTLKIRSTKLEDSAMYFCASSDTAASAYYTFGSGTRLTVV.

V gene TRBV27 combines with J gene TRBJ1-5, with D possibly TRBD1 on 5 matching bases. CDR3 size: 16 residues. Trimming took 4 bases from V and 4 from J, leaving 17 bases between them. Looked up from germline, CDR1 is MNHEY and CDR2 is SMNVEV (reference sequence). CDR3 protein: CASSSGLSGWNQPQHF. In DNA form, the CDR3 reads TGTGCCAGCAGTTCGGGCCTTTCAGGGTGGAATCAGCCCCAGCATTTT.

The CDR3 DNA sequence: TGTGCCATCTCTAGCTTAGAGGGAAACAATGAGCAGTTCTTC. Its translation: CAISSLEGNNEQFF. V is TRBV10-3 and J is TRBJ2-1; D might be TRBD2 (5 bases). V shed 8 bases and J shed 5 bases, with 16 bases lying between them. Germline lookup yields CDR1 ENHRY and CDR2 SYGVKD. The CDR3 consists of 14 residues.

V gene TRBV4-2 combines with J gene TRBJ1-5, with D maybe TRBD1 (5 bases). Germline-derived CDR1 and CDR2 are LGHNA and YNFKEQ. V was trimmed by 1 base and J by 5 bases, leaving 12 bases between them. The CDR3 spans 15 residues. Here the CDR3 reads CASSQGGGEDQPQHF. The CDR3 bases are TGTGCCAGCAGCCAAGGGGGGGGAGAAGATCAGCCCCAGCATTTT.

V and J are TRBV5-4 and TRBJ2-2, with D perhaps matching TRBD2 (6 bases). V gave up 0 bases and J gave up 7 bases, with 13 bases separating them. The CDR3 extends over 15 amino acids. Germline CDR1 and CDR2: SGHNT and YYREEE (reference sequence). In DNA, the CDR3 is TGTGCCAGCAGCTTGGGATGGGGGGATGACGGGGAGCTGTTTTTT. Protein sequence: CASSLGWGDDGELFF.

The chain recombines TRBV9 with TRBJ2-2; D perhaps matches TRBD2 (6 bases). Germline-derived CDR1 and CDR2 are SGDLS and YYNGEE. Trimming left V 3 bases short and J 0 bases short, with 15 bases between. The CDR3 is made up of 17 amino acids. The chain's CDR3 is CASSATRRGANTGELFF. In nucleotides, the CDR3 is TGTGCCAGCAGCGCGACTAGGAGGGGCGCGAACACCGGGGAGCTGTTTTTT.

The CDR3: CASSLGQSSYNSPLHF. For the CDR3, the DNA is TGTGCCAGCAGCTTAGGACAGAGCTCCTATAATTCACCCCTCCACTTT. The rearrangement uses TRBV7-9 and TRBJ1-6; D perhaps matches TRBD1 (5 bases). V was trimmed by 1 base and J by 0 bases, leaving 7 bases between them. CDR1 and CDR2 from the germline V gene are SEHNR and FQNEAQ (reference sequence). The CDR3 is 16 amino acids.